The rows below give T cell receptor beta chains drawn from one sample of a study of cytotoxic CD8 clonotypes in ibrutinib-treated CLL. The protocol was immunoSEQ multiplex PCR, while the TCRdb copy is restricted to in-frame clones and leaves out a portion. Here the sample spans 130,000 to 150,000 clones, 75% to 85% being singletons. Sequenced here: PBMCs, sampled after 12 months of ibrutinib treatment. The receptor source for this set is a human donor with chronic lymphocytic leukemia. The CDR3 runs from the conserved cysteine through the conserved F or W. D genes are given only for firm matches. Only part of the rows carry a size: once, few, many, or a class if the clone is expanded.

clone size	D gene	V gene	J gene	CDR3 DNA	CDR3 protein
.	.	TRBV30	TRBJ1-3	TGTGCCTGGACCTGGGGGGCGGAAGGAAACACCATATATTTT	CAWTWGAEGNTIYF
.	.	TRBV7-9	TRBJ2-7	TGTGCCAGCAGCTTATCCGCGTTGGGGTACGAGCAGTACTTC	CASSLSALGYEQYF
.	.	TRBV19	TRBJ2-2	TGTGCCAGTAGTTTCGGACGAATTAACACCGGGGAGCTGTTTTTT	CASSFGRINTGELFF
.	TRBD1	TRBV6-6	TRBJ2-3	TGTGCCAGCGGGGACAGGGTCGGAGATACGCAGTATTTT	CASGDRVGDTQYF
few	.	TRBV30	TRBJ1-5	TGTGCCTGGAGTGTCTACAGAGATCAGCCCCAGCATTTT	CAWSVYRDQPQHF
once	TRBD1	TRBV5-6	TRBJ2-7	TGTGCCAGCAGCTTAGGAACAGGGGACGAGCAGTACTTC	CASSLGTGDEQYF
.	.	TRBV27	TRBJ1-1	TGTGCCAGCAGTTTAACAGAGGGATACTACCGGGCTTTCTTT	CASSLTEGYYRAFF
.	.	TRBV27	TRBJ1-4	TGTGCCAGCAGTGCCGGACGGGGAATTAATGAAAAACTGTTTTTT	CASSAGRGINEKLFF
.	.	TRBV6-4	TRBJ2-3	TGTGCCAGCAGTGACTCCGGAATAGATACGCAGTATTTT	CASSDSGIDTQYF
.	.	TRBV7-8	TRBJ2-1	TGTGCCAGCAGCACAACACAGGGCTCCTACAATGAGCAGTTCTTC	CASSTTQGSYNEQFF
.	TRBD2	TRBV28	TRBJ2-3	TGTGCCAGCAGTCGAGCGGGAAGCACAGATACGCAGTATTTT	CASSRAGSTDTQYF
.	.	TRBV10-3	TRBJ1-5	TGTGCCATCAGATCAGGTATCAATCAGCCCCAGCATTTT	CAIRSGINQPQHF
.	.	TRBV18	TRBJ2-5	TGTGCCAGCTCACCACCCGGGACCCCCGGTTGGACCCAGTACTTC	CASSPPGTPGWTQYF
.	TRBD2	TRBV9	TRBJ2-2	TGTGCCAGCAGCGTATTCGAAGCGGGAGTAACCGGGGAGCTGTTTTTT	CASSVFEAGVTGELFF
once	.	TRBV18	TRBJ2-3	TGTGCCAGCGCCTCGCGCGGCTCGATTACTAGCACAGATACGCAGTATTTT	CASASRGSITSTDTQYF
.	.	TRBV29-1	TRBJ2-3	TGCAGCGTTGACCTTGGAGTATCCGGAGTTGCAGATACGCAGTATTTT	CSVDLGVSGVADTQYF
.	.	TRBV19	TRBJ2-7	TGTGCCAGTAGTCTTTATATGGGAGGAACCTCCTACGAGCAGTACTTC	CASSLYMGGTSYEQYF
.	TRBD2	TRBV19	TRBJ2-7	TGTGCCAGTAGTAGATCTAGCGGGAGGGCCTACGAGCAGTACTTC	CASSRSSGRAYEQYF
.	.	TRBV30	TRBJ1-2	TGTGCCTTGGAAGGGGTCAGCTATGGCTACACCTTC	CALEGVSYGYTF
.	.	TRBV29-1	TRBJ2-1	TGCAGCGTTGGACCCCAGGGTTACAATGAGCAGTTCTTC	CSVGPQGYNEQFF
.	.	TRBV18	TRBJ2-5	TGTGCCAGCTCACCACGAACAGGGATACAAGAGACCCAGTACTTC	CASSPRTGIQETQYF
.	.	TRBV2	TRBJ1-4	TGTGCCAGCAAAAACCGGGCCCAAGATGAAAAACTGTTTTTT	CASKNRAQDEKLFF
.	.	TRBV30	TRBJ1-1	TGTGCCTGGCGAGGACAACCGAACACTGAAGCTTTCTTT	CAWRGQPNTEAFF